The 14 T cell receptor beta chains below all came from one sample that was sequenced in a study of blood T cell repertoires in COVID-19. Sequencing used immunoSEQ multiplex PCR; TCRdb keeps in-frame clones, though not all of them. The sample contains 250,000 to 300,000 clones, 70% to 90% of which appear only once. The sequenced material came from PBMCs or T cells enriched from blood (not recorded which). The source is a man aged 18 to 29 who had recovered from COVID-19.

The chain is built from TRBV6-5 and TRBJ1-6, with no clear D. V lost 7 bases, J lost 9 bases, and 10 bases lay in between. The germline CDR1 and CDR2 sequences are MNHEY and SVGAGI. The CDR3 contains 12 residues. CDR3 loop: CASITPSSPLHF. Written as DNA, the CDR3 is TGTGCCAGCATCACGCCTAGTTCACCCCTCCACTTT.

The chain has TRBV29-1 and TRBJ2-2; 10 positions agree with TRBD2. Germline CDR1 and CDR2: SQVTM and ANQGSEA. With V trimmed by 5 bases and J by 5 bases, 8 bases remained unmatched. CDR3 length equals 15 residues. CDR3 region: CSVRLAGVGTGELFF. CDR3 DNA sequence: TGCAGCGTTCGGCTAGCGGGGGTGGGTACCGGGGAGCTGTTTTTT.

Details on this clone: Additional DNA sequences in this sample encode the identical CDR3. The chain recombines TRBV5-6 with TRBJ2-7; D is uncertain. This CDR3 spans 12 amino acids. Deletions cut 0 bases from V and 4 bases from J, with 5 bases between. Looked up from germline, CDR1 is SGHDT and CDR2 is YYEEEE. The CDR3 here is CASSLASYEQYF. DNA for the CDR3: TGTGCCAGCAGCTTGGCCTCTTACGAGCAGTACTTC.

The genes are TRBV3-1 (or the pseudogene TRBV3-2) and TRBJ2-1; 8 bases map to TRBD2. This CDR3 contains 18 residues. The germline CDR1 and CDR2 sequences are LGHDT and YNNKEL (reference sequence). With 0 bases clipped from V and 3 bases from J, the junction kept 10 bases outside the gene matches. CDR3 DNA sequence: TGTGCCAGCAGCCAAGATTCATGGACGGGAGGGGTCTACAATGAGCAGTTCTTC. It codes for CASSQDSWTGGVYNEQFF.

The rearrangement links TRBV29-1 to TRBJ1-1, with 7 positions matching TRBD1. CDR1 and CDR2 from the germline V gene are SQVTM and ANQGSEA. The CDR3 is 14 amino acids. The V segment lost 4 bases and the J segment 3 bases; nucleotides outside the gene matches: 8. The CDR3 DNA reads TGCAGCGTTGGGAAGAGAACAGGGGACACTGAAGCTTTCTTT. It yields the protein CSVGKRTGDTEAFF. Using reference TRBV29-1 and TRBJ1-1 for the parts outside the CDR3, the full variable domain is SAVISQKPSRDICQRGTSLTIQCQVDSQVTMMFWYRQQPGQSLTLIATANQGSEATYESGFVIDKFPISRPNLTFSTLTVSNMSPEDSSIYLCSVGKRTGDTEAFFGQGTRLTVV.

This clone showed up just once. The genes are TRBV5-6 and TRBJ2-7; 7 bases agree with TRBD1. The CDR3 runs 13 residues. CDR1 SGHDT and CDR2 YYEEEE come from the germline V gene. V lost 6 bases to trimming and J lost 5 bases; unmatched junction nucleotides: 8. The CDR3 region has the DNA TGTGCCAGCACGAACATACAGGGGAACGAGCAGTACTTC. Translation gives CASTNIQGNEQYF.

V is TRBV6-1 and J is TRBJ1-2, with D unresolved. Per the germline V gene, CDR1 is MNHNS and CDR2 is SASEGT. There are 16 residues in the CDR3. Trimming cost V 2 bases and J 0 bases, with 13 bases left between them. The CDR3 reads CASSEFTGAANYGYTF. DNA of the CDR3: TGTGCCAGCAGTGAATTTACGGGAGCAGCTAACTATGGCTACACCTTC.

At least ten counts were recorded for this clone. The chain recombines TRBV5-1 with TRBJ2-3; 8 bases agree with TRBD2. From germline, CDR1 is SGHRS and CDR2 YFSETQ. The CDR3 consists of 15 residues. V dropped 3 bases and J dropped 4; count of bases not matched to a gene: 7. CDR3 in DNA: TGCGCCAGCAGCTGGGCGGGAGGTAACCCAGATACGCAGTATTTT. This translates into CASSWAGGNPDTQYF.

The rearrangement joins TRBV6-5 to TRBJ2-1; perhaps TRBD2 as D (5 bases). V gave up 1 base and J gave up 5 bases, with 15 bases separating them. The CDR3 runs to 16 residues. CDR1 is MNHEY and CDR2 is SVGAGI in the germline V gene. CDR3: CASSYWGGGWNNEQFF. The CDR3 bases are TGTGCCAGCAGTTACTGGGGTGGCGGGTGGAACAATGAGCAGTTCTTC.

CDR3 protein: CASSYRTGRHYEQYF. The CDR3 DNA sequence: TGCGCCAGCAGCTATCGGACAGGACGACACTACGAGCAGTACTTC. The chain employs TRBV4-1 and TRBJ2-7; 7 positions agree with TRBD1. V trimming: 5 bases; J trimming: 3 bases; junction bases outside the gene matches: 10. From germline, CDR1 is MGHRA and CDR2 YSYEKL. The CDR3 has 15 residues.

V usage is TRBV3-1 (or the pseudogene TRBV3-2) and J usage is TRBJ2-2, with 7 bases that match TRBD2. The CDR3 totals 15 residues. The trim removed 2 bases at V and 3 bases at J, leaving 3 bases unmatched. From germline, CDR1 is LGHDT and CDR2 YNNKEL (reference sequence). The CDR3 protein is CASSQRGSHTGELFF. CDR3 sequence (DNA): TGTGCCAGCAGCCAACGCGGGAGCCACACCGGGGAGCTGTTTTTT.

CDR3 coding DNA: TGTGCCAGCAGTCAAACAGGGGCCCTGGGTCAGCCCCAGCATTTT. It yields the protein CASSQTGALGQPQHF. The chain is built from TRBV6-5 and TRBJ1-5, with TRBD1 matching 7 bases. CDR1 and CDR2 (germline): MNHEY, SVGAGI. V lost 5 bases to trimming and J lost 6 bases; unmatched junction nucleotides: 10. CDR3 length: 15 residues.

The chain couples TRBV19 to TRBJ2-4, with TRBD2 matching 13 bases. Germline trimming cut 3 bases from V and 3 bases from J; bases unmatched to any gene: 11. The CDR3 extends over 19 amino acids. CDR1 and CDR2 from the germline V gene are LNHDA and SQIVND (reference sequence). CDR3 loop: CASSMRPGLAGRVKNIQYF. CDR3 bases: TGTGCCAGTAGTATGAGGCCGGGACTAGCGGGACGGGTCAAAAACATTCAGTACTTC.

The CDR3 DNA reads as TGTGCCAGCTCACCCGCCCCCGGGAACAATGAGCAGTTCTTC. Encoded protein: CASSPAPGNNEQFF. The V and J genes are TRBV18 and TRBJ2-1; D is possibly TRBD2 (5 bases). Germline V CDR1 and CDR2: KGHSH, LQKENI. The CDR3 is made up of 14 amino acids. Trimming pared 3 bases from V and 5 bases from J, leaving 11 bases between.